This TCR beta chain emerged from a study of blood T cells in healthy people across ages. Through a sample-barcoded 5' primer and a J-beta primer mix, a second PCR was run for roughly 6 to 12 cycles. TCRdb reprocessed the 5' RACE reads via MiXCR and lists one record per CDR3 protein. This table holds about 1,400,000 distinct CDR3 sequences, around two fifths found once. J was trimmed by 6 bases and V by 8 bases; bases with no gene match: 5. CDR3 length: 13 amino acids. The germline gives CDR1 LGHNT, CDR2 FRNRAP. The sequenced sample was blood. The V gene is TRBV12-5, the J gene TRBJ1-4; 8 bases are shared with TRBD1. The TCR was taken from a woman under 30 in good health. CDR3 bases: TGTGCTAGTTGGGGACAGGAGGATGAAAAACTGTTTTTT. The encoded protein is CASWGQEDEKLFF.